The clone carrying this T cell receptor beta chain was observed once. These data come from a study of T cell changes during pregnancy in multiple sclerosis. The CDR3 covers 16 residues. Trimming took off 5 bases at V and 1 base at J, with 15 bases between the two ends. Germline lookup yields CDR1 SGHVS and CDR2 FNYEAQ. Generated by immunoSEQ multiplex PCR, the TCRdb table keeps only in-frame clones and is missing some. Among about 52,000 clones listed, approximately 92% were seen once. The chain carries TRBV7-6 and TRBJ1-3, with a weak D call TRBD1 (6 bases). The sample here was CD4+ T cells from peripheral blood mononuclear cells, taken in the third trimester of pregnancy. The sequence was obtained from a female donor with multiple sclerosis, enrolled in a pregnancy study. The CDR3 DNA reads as TGTGCCAGCAGCCTTGAACAGGGCGGATCTGGAAACACCATATATTTT. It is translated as CASSLEQGGSGNTIYF.